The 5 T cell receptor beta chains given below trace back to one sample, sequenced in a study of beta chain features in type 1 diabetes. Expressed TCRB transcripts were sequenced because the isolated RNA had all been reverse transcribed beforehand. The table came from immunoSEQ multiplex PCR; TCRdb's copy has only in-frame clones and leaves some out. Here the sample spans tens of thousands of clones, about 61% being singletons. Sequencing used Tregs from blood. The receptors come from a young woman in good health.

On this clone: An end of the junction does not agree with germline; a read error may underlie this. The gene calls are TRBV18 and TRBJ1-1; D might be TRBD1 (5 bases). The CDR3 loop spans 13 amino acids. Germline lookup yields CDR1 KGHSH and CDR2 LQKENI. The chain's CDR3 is CASSSTVNAEAFF. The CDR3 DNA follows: TGTGCCAGCTCATCGACAGTGAACGCTGAAGCTTTCTTT.

The CDR3 DNA sequence: TGTGCCTGGAGTGAGGGACTAGCGGGAGACCACGAGCAGTACTTC. This gives the protein CAWSEGLAGDHEQYF. This chain links TRBV30 with TRBJ2-5, with TRBD2 identical over 14 bases. TRBJ2-7 explains the end of the DNA better; the J call may be wrong. The CDR3 length is 15 residues. From germline, CDR1 is GTSNPN and CDR2 SVGIG (reference sequence).

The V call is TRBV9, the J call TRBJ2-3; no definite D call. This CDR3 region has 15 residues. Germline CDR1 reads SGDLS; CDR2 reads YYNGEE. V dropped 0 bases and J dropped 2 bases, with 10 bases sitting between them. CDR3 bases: TGTGCCAGCAGCGTAGGGTATAGCATCACAGATACGCAGTATTTT. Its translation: CASSVGYSITDTQYF.

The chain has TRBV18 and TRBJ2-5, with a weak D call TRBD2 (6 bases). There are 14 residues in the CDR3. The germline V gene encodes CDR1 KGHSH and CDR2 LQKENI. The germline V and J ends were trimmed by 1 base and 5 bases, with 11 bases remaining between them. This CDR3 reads CASSPLGGDETQYF. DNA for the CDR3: TGTGCCAGCTCACCACTCGGGGGAGACGAGACCCAGTACTTC.

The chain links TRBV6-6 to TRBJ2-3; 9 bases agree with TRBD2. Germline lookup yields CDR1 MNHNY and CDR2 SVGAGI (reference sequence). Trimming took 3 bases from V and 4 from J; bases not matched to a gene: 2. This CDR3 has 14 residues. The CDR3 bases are TGTGCCAGCAGTTATAGCGGGAGCTCAGATACGCAGTATTTT. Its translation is CASSYSGSSDTQYF.